This T cell receptor beta chain comes out of a study of blood T cell repertoires in COVID-19. About the research overall: T cells, B-cell-depleted T cells, or PBMCs provided the cDNA or gDNA that served as material.

Germline CDR1 and CDR2: SGHRS and YFSETQ. V lost 4 bases and J 3 bases, leaving 7 bases between the germline ends. The CDR3 is 13 residues long. TCRdb's table, derived via immunoSEQ multiplex PCR, lists solely in-frame clones and lacks some. The sample includes roughly 230,000 clones, 70% to 90% of them seen just once. Up to 2 weeks before entering the study, exposed participants had met a COVID-19 case. The TCR originated in a woman in her fifties or sixties who had been exposed to COVID-19. The sequenced sample consisted of PBMCs or T cells enriched from blood (not recorded which). The chain is built from TRBV5-1 and TRBJ2-2; D is uncertain. The CDR3 reads CASSGQHTGELFF. CDR3 bases: TGCGCCAGCAGCGGGCAACACACCGGGGAGCTGTTTTTT.